A single sample gave rise to the 23 T cell receptor beta chains below, sequenced in a study of shared clonotypes between healthy human individuals. Clones were read by immunoSEQ multiplex PCR, and TCRdb kept only the in-frame ones, dropping some. The profile shows some 650,000 clones, approximately 97% of them singletons. Sequencing used naive CD4+ T cells sorted from blood. The subset denotes: CD45RA+ positively selected. These receptors originate from a woman in her thirties in good health.

This clone is a singleton in its sample. The rearrangement joins TRBV2 to TRBJ2-7; D is ambiguous. In germline, CDR1 is SNHLY, CDR2 FYNNEI. The CDR3 contains 15 residues. The ends were cut back, 3 bases at V and 1 base at J, with 13 bases in the middle. CDR3 amino acids: CASSDRADTSYEQYF. CDR3 in DNA: TGTGCCAGCAGTGATAGGGCAGACACATCCTACGAGCAGTACTTC.

The chain has TRBV28 and TRBJ1-2; no clear D gene. Germline CDR1 reads MDHEN; CDR2 reads SYDVKM. Trimming shortened V by 5 bases and J by 8 bases, and 21 bases separated the two germline ends. The CDR3 has 15 residues. CDR3 sequence reads: CASSLIQRPPEGYTF. Here the CDR3 DNA reads TGTGCCAGCAGTCTAATCCAGAGACCACCTGAGGGCTACACCTTC.

This clone showed up just once. The chain couples TRBV10-1 to TRBJ2-7; 9 bases match TRBD2. The V gene end was trimmed by 4 bases and the J gene end by 0 bases; junction bases not matched to a gene: 1. Germline lookup yields CDR1 WNHNN and CDR2 SYGVQD (reference sequence). The CDR3 covers 14 residues. For the CDR3, the DNA is TGCGCCAGCAGTGCTAGCGGGGCCTCCTACGAGCAGTACTTC. Translation gives CASSASGASYEQYF.

This clone is a singleton in its sample. The chain has TRBV6-5 and TRBJ1-2; no definite D call. The CDR3 runs to 12 residues. Per germline, CDR1 MNHEY and CDR2 SVGAGI. Trimming pared 4 bases from V and 4 bases from J, leaving 7 bases between. The CDR3 coding sequence is TGTGCCAGCAGTTCCATTGGCTATGGCTACACCTTC. This encodes CASSSIGYGYTF.

CDR3 loop: CASSLYRDYGYTF. The CDR3 DNA follows: TGTGCCAGCAGTTTATACAGGGACTATGGCTACACCTTC. The gene calls are TRBV27 and TRBJ1-2; D may be TRBD1 (6 bases). V lost 1 base and J lost 3, with 6 bases in between. Germline values: CDR1 MNHEY, CDR2 SMNVEV (reference sequence). The CDR3 contains 13 residues.

This chain joins TRBV19 and TRBJ1-2; 7 positions match TRBD1. The CDR3 spans 13 residues. Germline CDR1 reads LNHDA; CDR2 reads SQIVND (reference sequence). Germline trimming cut 6 bases from V and 4 bases from J; bases unmatched to any gene: 5. DNA of the CDR3: TGTGCCAGTAGGCAAACAGGGGTCTATGGCTACACCTTC. This translates into CASRQTGVYGYTF.

The rearrangement uses TRBV5-6 and TRBJ2-7; possible D gene TRBD1, 5 bases. CDR3 length: 14 amino acids. Germline CDR1 SGHDT, CDR2 YYEEEE. V lost 2 bases, J lost 4 bases, and 13 bases lay in between. CDR3: CASSFSGNNYEQYF. In DNA form, the CDR3 reads TGTGCCAGCAGCTTCTCAGGGAATAATTACGAGCAGTACTTC.

V usage is TRBV28 and J usage is TRBJ1-2; D possibly corresponds to TRBD1 (5 bases). The CDR3 loop spans 15 amino acids. The V gene lost 6 bases and the J gene lost 3 bases, with 17 bases spanning the gap. The V gene's germline CDR1 is MDHEN and CDR2 SYDVKM. The CDR3, as DNA: TGTGCCAGCAGCACCCCGATCGACAGAGACTATGGCTACACCTTC. Translated, it gives CASSTPIDRDYGYTF.

The chain carries TRBV18 and TRBJ2-2; D possibly uses TRBD1 or TRBD2 (5 bases each). The V gene's germline CDR1 is KGHSH and CDR2 LQKENI. The CDR3 extends over 17 amino acids. V was cut by 4 bases and J by 0 bases, with 15 bases left in between. The CDR3 coding sequence is TGTGCCAGCTCACGGTTGAGGGGAATAACGAACACCGGGGAGCTGTTTTTT. Its translation: CASSRLRGITNTGELFF.

The genes are TRBV7-9 and TRBJ1-2; no definite D call. CDR3 length: 12 residues. Germline CDR1 reads SEHNR; CDR2 reads FQNEAQ (reference sequence). V lost 5 bases to trimming and J lost 2 bases, with 6 bases between them. In DNA, the CDR3 is TGTGCCAGCAGCGTTCCAAACTATGGCTACACCTTC. It translates to CASSVPNYGYTF.

The chain combines TRBV5-4 with TRBJ2-2; 7 positions agree with TRBD2. In germline, CDR1 is SGHNT, CDR2 YYREEE (reference sequence). The CDR3 covers 15 residues. Germline trimming cut 5 bases from V and 7 bases from J; bases unmatched to any gene: 11. CDR3: CASRPNGRYGGELFF. In nucleotides, the CDR3 is TGTGCCAGCAGACCTAACGGGAGGTACGGCGGGGAGCTGTTTTTT.

V gene TRBV5-5 combines with J gene TRBJ1-5; 7 positions match TRBD1. There are 13 residues in the CDR3. Germline V lookup: CDR1 SGHKS, CDR2 YYEKEE (reference sequence). With V trimmed by 4 bases and J by 5 bases, 3 bases remained unmatched. The CDR3 DNA follows: TGTGCCAGCAGCAGCACAGGGGATCAGCCCCAGCATTTT. As protein: CASSSTGDQPQHF.

V gene TRBV11-2 combines with J gene TRBJ1-2; a possible D gene is TRBD1 (5 bases). The germline CDR1 and CDR2 sequences are SGHAT and FQNNGV. The CDR3 consists of 14 residues. Trimming cost V 5 bases and J 3 bases, with 13 bases left between them. CDR3: CASSGTGTDYGYTF. For the CDR3, the DNA is TGTGCCAGCAGCGGTACCGGGACCGACTATGGCTACACCTTC.

This chain joins TRBV7-6 and TRBJ2-7, with D perhaps matching TRBD1 (6 bases). This CDR3 has 15 amino acids. The germline V gene has CDR1 SGHVS and CDR2 FNYEAQ. Trimming shortened V by 4 bases and J by 1 base, and 14 bases separated the two germline ends. This chain's CDR3 is CASSSTTGLSYEQYF. The CDR3 coding sequence is TGTGCCAGCAGCTCCACGACAGGATTGTCCTACGAGCAGTACTTC.

This chain joins TRBV11-2 and TRBJ2-7; 7 bases match TRBD1. The germline CDR1 and CDR2 sequences are SGHAT and FQNNGV. Losses at the gene ends were 5 bases for V and 1 base for J; bases not matched to a gene: 20. This CDR3 comprises 19 residues. The CDR3 DNA follows: TGTGCCAGCAGCCCGCATTTCGGCGGACAGGCAATTGATTCCTACGAGCAGTACTTC. Translation gives CASSPHFGGQAIDSYEQYF.

The V call is TRBV28, the J call TRBJ2-5; 7 bases are shared with TRBD1. The trim removed 4 bases at V and 1 base at J, leaving 6 bases unmatched. Per the germline V gene, CDR1 is MDHEN and CDR2 is SYDVKM. This CDR3 has 15 amino acids. CDR3 in DNA: TGTGCCAGCAGTTCCAGGCCAGGGGGCCAAGAGACCCAGTACTTC. Residues: CASSSRPGGQETQYF.

CDR3: CASSLAASYEQYF. CDR3 nucleotide sequence: TGTGCCAGCAGCTTGGCAGCTTCCTACGAGCAGTACTTC. The rearrangement joins TRBV11-2 to TRBJ2-7; D remains unclear. The CDR3 is made up of 13 amino acids. V lost 3 bases and J lost 1, with 7 bases in between. CDR1 is SGHAT, CDR2 FQNNGV, per germline.

The genes are TRBV6-1 and TRBJ2-4; TRBD1 might be the D (5 bases). Trimming removed 9 bases from V and 8 bases from J, with 20 bases in between. CDR1 MNHNS and CDR2 SASEGT come from the germline V gene. The CDR3 sequence is 14 residues long. The CDR3 nucleotides are TGTGCCAGTAAGCAGTGGCAGGGTACGGACATTCAGTACTTC. Encoded protein: CASKQWQGTDIQYF.

The rearrangement joins TRBV15 to TRBJ1-4, with a possible D match to TRBD1 (5 bases). The germline V and J ends were trimmed by 0 bases and 5 bases, with 10 bases remaining between them. The CDR3 spans 15 residues. Germline V gives CDR1 LNHNV, CDR2 YYDKDF (reference sequence). The CDR3 DNA sequence: TGTGCCACCAGCAGAGACCCGGGACTCAATGAAAAACTGTTTTTT. Residues: CATSRDPGLNEKLFF.

V and J are TRBV7-9 and TRBJ1-4, with a tentative D call TRBD1 (5 bases). CDR1 SEHNR and CDR2 FQNEAQ come from the germline V gene (reference sequence). The CDR3 length is 16 residues. V was shortened by 2 bases and J by 0 bases, with 10 bases between the two germline ends. The CDR3 protein is CASSLRQGATNEKLFF. In DNA, the CDR3 is TGTGCCAGCAGCTTAAGGCAGGGCGCAACTAATGAAAAACTGTTTTTT. Full variable domain (rest looked up from reference TRBV7-9 and TRBJ1-4): DTGVSQNPRHKITKRGQNVTFRCDPISEHNRLYWYRQTLGQGPEFLTYFQNEAQLEKSRLLSDRFSAERPKGSFSTLEIQRTEQGDSAMYLCASSLRQGATNEKLFFGSGTQLSVL.

This rearrangement joins TRBV2 to TRBJ2-2, with TRBD2 matching over 10 bases. Germline trimming cut 3 bases from V and 4 bases from J; bases unmatched to any gene: 2. CDR1 and CDR2 from the germline V gene are SNHLY and FYNNEI. The CDR3 has 15 residues. The CDR3 DNA reads as TGTGCCAGCAGTGATACTAGCGGGGCCACCGGGGAGCTGTTTTTT. This encodes CASSDTSGATGELFF.

V usage is TRBV28 and J usage is TRBJ2-7; 7 bases agree with TRBD2. CDR1 and CDR2 (germline): MDHEN, SYDVKM. The CDR3 has 14 amino acids. V was pared by 6 bases and J by 6 bases, with 11 bases of the junction left unmatched. CDR3 region: CASRNGRLAGEQYF. CDR3 sequence (DNA): TGTGCCAGCAGAAACGGGAGACTAGCTGGCGAGCAGTACTTC.

The chain links TRBV18 to TRBJ2-5; 13 bases are a match to TRBD2. The CDR3 is made up of 16 amino acids. Losses at the gene ends were 5 bases for V and 5 bases for J; bases not matched to a gene: 8. CDR1 and CDR2 (germline): KGHSH, LQKENI. The CDR3 spells CASSSNGLAGEETQYF. The CDR3 DNA reads TGTGCCAGCTCATCTAATGGACTAGCGGGAGAGGAGACCCAGTACTTC.